The TCR beta chain under discussion was sequenced for a study of T-cell memory formation after mild COVID-19. A single record per CDR3 protein comes from TCRdb applying MiXCR to the 5' RACE reads. This sample yields a few hundred thousand distinct CDR3 sequences, of which around 20% are seen a single time; approximately 12% belongs to the top ten. The CDR3 runs 13 residues. V shed 4 bases, J shed 3 bases, and the junction held 3 bases outside the gene matches. Germline values: CDR1 MNHEY, CDR2 SMNVEV (reference sequence). What was sequenced was PBMCs or a T cell subset sorted from them (not recorded which). The chain is built from TRBV27 and TRBJ2-7; TRBD2 matches 7 bases. The receptor was derived from an adult woman who had mild COVID-19 (a few samples of this study predate the infection). Cell type and time point are not known. The CDR3 bases are TGTGCCAGCAGTTACGCTAGCGGCTACGAGCAGTACTTC. Translating it yields CASSYASGYEQYF.